Listed below are T cell receptor beta chains from one sample, sequenced in a study of blood T cell repertoires in COVID-19. Repertoires were generated with immunoSEQ multiplex PCR, while TCRdb's copy carries only in-frame clones and drops some. The sample contains roughly 260,000 clones, approximately 79% of which appear only once. Input material: peripheral blood. These receptors were collected from a woman older than 75 with active or convalescent COVID-19. CDR3s include the opening cysteine and the closing phenylalanine or tryptophan. Each record gives: V gene, CDR3 protein.

TRBV27 | CASSLGPGAKNIQYF
TRBV6-5 | CASSSIRGLHPYEQYF
TRBV10-2 | CASSVLGTGETPPQHF
TRBV5-6 | CASSLNRGVFNEKLFF
TRBV28 | CASSFPQGGYQPQHF
TRBV27 | CASSLYYTGELFF
TRBV5-4 | CASSLWAGGTDTQYF
TRBV3-1/TRBV3-2 | CASSQRGSGRGETQYF
TRBV5-4 | CASSSAGVYGYTF
TRBV4-1 | CASSQVRGGNEQFF
TRBV19 | CASSIERGSGETQYF
TRBV11-2 | CASSSVGATDTQYF
TRBV28 | CASSFLEGALGNQPQHF
TRBV5-1 | CASSLGTSGSSYEQYF
TRBV5-1 | CASSSGTTNTGELFF
TRBV2 | CASSDRDRGHGYTF
TRBV5-1 | CASSLLSSGNHEQYF
TRBV28 | CASSRKGWNSPLHF
TRBV21-1 | CASSIGQGAFRNTEAFF
TRBV19 | CASRQDTEAFF
TRBV10-3 | CAINGQSGNTIYF
TRBV20-1 | CSASPGTGGANVLTF
TRBV5-1 | CASSFGEGETQYF
TRBV20-1 | CSASGFGGSSNQPQHF
TRBV19 | CASSTGDSGSYEQYF
TRBV3-1/TRBV3-2 | CASSPPTWGASGYTF
TRBV28 | CASSLWGGSNEKLFF
TRBV28 | CASTLEASNSPLHF
TRBV5-1 | CASSLAGRRSPTAGANVLTF